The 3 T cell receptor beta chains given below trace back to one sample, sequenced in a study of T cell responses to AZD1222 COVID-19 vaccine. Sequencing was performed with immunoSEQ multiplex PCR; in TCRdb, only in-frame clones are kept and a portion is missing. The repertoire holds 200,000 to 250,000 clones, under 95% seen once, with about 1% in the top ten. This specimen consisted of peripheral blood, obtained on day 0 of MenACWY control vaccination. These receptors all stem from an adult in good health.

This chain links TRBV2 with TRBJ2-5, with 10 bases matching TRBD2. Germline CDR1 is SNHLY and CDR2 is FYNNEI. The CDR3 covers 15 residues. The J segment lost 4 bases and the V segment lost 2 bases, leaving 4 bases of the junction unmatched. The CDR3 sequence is CASSEQASGGETQYF. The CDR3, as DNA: TGTGCCAGCAGTGAACAGGCTAGCGGGGGAGAGACCCAGTACTTC.

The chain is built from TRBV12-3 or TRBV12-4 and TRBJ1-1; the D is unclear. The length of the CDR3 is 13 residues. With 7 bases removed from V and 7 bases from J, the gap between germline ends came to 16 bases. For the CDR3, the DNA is TGTGCCAGCACCCATACGACCGCCGGTGAAGCTTTCTTT. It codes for CASTHTTAGEAFF.

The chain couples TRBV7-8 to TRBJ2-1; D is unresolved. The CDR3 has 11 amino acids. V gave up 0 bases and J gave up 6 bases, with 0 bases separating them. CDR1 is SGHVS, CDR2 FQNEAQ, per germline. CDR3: CASSLANEQFF. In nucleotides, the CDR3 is TGTGCCAGCAGCTTAGCCAATGAGCAGTTCTTC.